This T cell receptor (beta chain) was obtained from a study of cytomegalovirus exposure and HLA in healthy donors. The study's findings and limits: Follow-up analysis seemed to connect common viral pathogens with several of the most significant clusters identified.

With regard to this clone: The antigen is unknown.

Each donor was healthy, and each was a bone marrow donor. The primer mix had 60 Vbeta and 13 Jbeta primers. Clones were sequenced by immunoSEQ multiplex PCR, and TCRdb holds only the in-frame ones, with some missing. The table records 150,000 to 200,000 clones, roughly 75% of them present only once. The CDR3 contains 15 residues. With 6 bases removed from V and 0 bases from J, the gap between germline ends came to 12 bases. Looked up from germline, CDR1 is LNHNV and CDR2 is YYDKDF (reference sequence). This TCR derives from a male donor in good health and CMV-seronegative. The chain links TRBV15 to TRBJ2-1; the D gene is possibly TRBD1 (5 bases). Source material: PBMCs. In DNA, the CDR3 is TGTGCCACCAGGGTAAAAGACAGCTCCTACAATGAGCAGTTCTTC. Translated, it gives CATRVKDSSYNEQFF.